This passage covers 21 T cell receptor beta chains from one sample sequenced in a study of T cell repertoires in cytomegalovirus infection. TCRdb fed the reads into MiXCR, producing one record per CDR3 protein. The sample lists some 350,000 distinct CDR3 sequences; roughly 20% were seen once. The sequenced material came from PBMCs. These receptors all stem from a human donor in good health (CMV status not recorded). Some clones in this sample may be carry-over from other donors' samples.

The V call is TRBV20-1, the J call TRBJ1-1; D is unresolved. This CDR3 comprises 14 residues. Trimming took off 6 bases at V and 11 bases at J, with 25 bases between the two ends. The germline V gene has CDR1 DFQATT and CDR2 SNEGSKA (reference sequence). The CDR3 DNA reads as TGCAGTGCCCCACCGACGGGAGACACCCTGGTTGCTTTCTTT. Translating gives CSAPPTGDTLVAFF.

This clonotype was detected many times. The rearrangement joins TRBV7-2 to TRBJ2-7, with a weak D call TRBD1 (5 bases). The CDR3 contains 16 residues. Trimming took off 4 bases at V and 7 bases at J, with 23 bases between the two ends. CDR1 and CDR2 (germline): SGHTA, FQGNSA. CDR3 nucleotides: TGTGCCAGCAGCTCCTGGGGCGAGAATTCTATTTATGAGCAGTACTTC. Its protein is CASSSWGENSIYEQYF.

In its sample, this clonotype was seen a few times. The J gene is TRBJ1-6, the V gene TRBV27; no clear D. Germline loops: CDR1 MNHEY, CDR2 SMNVEV (reference sequence). The CDR3 runs 19 residues. V gave up 6 bases and J gave up 7 bases, with 28 bases separating them. CDR3 coding DNA: TGTGCCAGCAGGAAGGGTTGGGTGAAGACCGATCCCAGAAATTCACCCCTCCACTTT. Translated: CASRKGWVKTDPRNSPLHF.

This clonotype was seen a handful of times. A clone one base away is much larger, so this may be a read error. CDR3 sequence reads: CASSLGTGLTDTQYF. CDR3 DNA sequence: TGTGCCAGCAGCTTAGGGACAGGGCTCACAGATACGCAGTATTTT. V is TRBV11-2 and J is TRBJ2-3; 8 nucleotides line up with TRBD1. After removal of 1 base from V and 2 bases from J, the junction contained 2 bases not matched to a gene. CDR3 length equals 15 residues. The germline V gene has CDR1 SGHAT and CDR2 FQNNGV.

This clonotype was observed a handful of times. DNA for the CDR3: TGTGCCAGCAGCCAAGGACTAGCGGGTTACACAGATACGCAGTATTTT. It encodes CASSQGLAGYTDTQYF. This chain uses TRBV11-2 with TRBJ2-3; 11 nucleotides line up with TRBD2. Per the germline V gene, CDR1 is SGHAT and CDR2 is FQNNGV. J lost 2 bases, V lost 5 bases, and 6 bases had no gene match. The CDR3 consists of 16 residues.

This clonotype occurred many times. The chain employs TRBV6-2 or TRBV6-3 and TRBJ1-1; no clear D. The CDR3 extends over 14 amino acids. With 2 bases removed from V and 1 base from J, the gap between germline ends came to 8 bases. The V gene's germline CDR1 is MNHEY and CDR2 SVGEGT. The CDR3 spells CASSYEAENTEAFF. CDR3 bases: TGTGCCAGCAGTTACGAAGCCGAGAACACTGAAGCTTTCTTT.

Many counts were recorded for this clonotype. This chain links TRBV7-8 with TRBJ1-5; 10 bases align to TRBD1. Germline CDR1 is SGHVS and CDR2 is FQNEAQ. The junction had 6 bases not matched to a gene; V was cut back by 5 bases and J by 5 bases. This CDR3 is 15 amino acids long. As DNA, the CDR3 is TGTGCCAGCAGCCCCAGGGACAGGGGAGATCAGCCCCAGCATTTT. It codes for CASSPRDRGDQPQHF.

The chain joins TRBV28 to TRBJ2-5; TRBD2 matches at 9 bases. Losses at the gene ends were 5 bases for V and 5 bases for J; bases not matched to a gene: 12. CDR3 length equals 16 residues. CDR1 is MDHEN, CDR2 SYDVKM, per germline. In DNA form, the CDR3 reads TGTGCCAGCAGTCGGCCCGCGGGGGGGCGTGCGGAGACCCAGTACTTC. Translated, it gives CASSRPAGGRAETQYF.

There are a few counts of this clonotype. V gene TRBV20-1 combines with J gene TRBJ2-7; the match to TRBD2 covers 7 bases. The germline V gene encodes CDR1 DFQATT and CDR2 SNEGSKA (reference sequence). There are 14 residues in the CDR3. V trimming: 0 bases; J trimming: 2 bases; junction bases outside the gene matches: 4. In nucleotides, the CDR3 is TGCAGTGCTAGAGATCGGGAGGATACCTACGAGCAGTACTTC. Its protein product is CSARDREDTYEQYF.

The V gene is TRBV10-3, the J gene TRBJ2-1, with 11 bases matching TRBD2. With V trimmed by 6 bases and J by 0 bases, 10 bases remained unmatched. Germline values: CDR1 ENHRY, CDR2 SYGVKD. This CDR3 spans 18 amino acids. The CDR3 coding sequence is TGTGCCATCAGGGGGTTGCTAGCGGGGGGCCACTCCTACAATGAGCAGTTCTTC. This codes for CAIRGLLAGGHSYNEQFF.

This clonotype occurred a few times. The chain carries TRBV3-1 and TRBJ2-7; unclear D gene. The germline V and J ends were trimmed by 2 bases and 6 bases, with 11 bases remaining between them. CDR1 and CDR2 from the germline V gene are LGHDT and YNNKEL (reference sequence). The CDR3 is 13 amino acids. CDR3 sequence: CASSQYLQSEQYF. The CDR3 DNA follows: TGTGCCAGCAGCCAATATCTTCAGTCCGAGCAGTACTTC.

This clonotype was counted many times. The rearrangement links TRBV7-6 to TRBJ1-1; 8 bases are a match to TRBD1. Trimming removed 4 bases from V and 6 bases from J; junction bases left unmatched: 4. Germline V gene sequence: CDR1 SGHVS, CDR2 FNYEAQ. There are 13 residues in the CDR3. CDR3 residues: CASSSDREPEAFF. DNA for the CDR3: TGTGCCAGCAGCTCGGACAGGGAACCTGAAGCTTTCTTT.

With regard to this clonotype: An end of the junction does not agree with germline; a read error may underlie this. This chain uses TRBV11-2 with TRBJ2-5, with D tentatively TRBD2 (6 bases). Germline CDR1 reads SGHAT; CDR2 reads FQNNGV. This CDR3 region has 15 residues. This CDR3 reads CPSSQDLRGSETQYF. The CDR3 nucleotides read TGTCCCAGCAGCCAAGATTTACGGGGGTCGGAGACCCAGTACTTC.

This clonotype was detected ten times or more. The chain couples TRBV5-6 to TRBJ1-5; 7 bases line up with TRBD1. CDR3 length: 15 residues. V lost 1 base and J lost 4; bases outside the gene matches: 5. Germline CDR1 and CDR2: SGHDT and YYEEEE. CDR3 sequence (DNA): TGTGCCAGCAGCTTGCTGGGACAGAAAAATCAGCCCCAGCATTTT. Its protein is CASSLLGQKNQPQHF.

This clonotype appeared many times. This rearrangement joins TRBV19 to TRBJ2-5, with D uncertain. Germline CDR1 is LNHDA and CDR2 is SQIVND (reference sequence). The V end lost 3 bases, the J end lost 0 bases, and 8 bases lay between the germline ends. The CDR3 extends over 14 amino acids. CDR3 protein: CASSISTNQETQYF. Here the CDR3 DNA reads TGTGCCAGTAGTATCAGTACAAACCAAGAGACCCAGTACTTC.

The chain is built from TRBV7-2 and TRBJ2-1; TRBD1 aligns across 11 bases. V shed 6 bases and J 7 bases; nucleotides not matched to a gene: 5. There are 14 residues in the CDR3. Germline CDR1 reads SGHTA; CDR2 reads FQGNSA. The DNA of the CDR3 is TGTGCCAGCAGTGGACAGGGGGCGTATAATGAGCAGTTCTTC. This gives the protein CASSGQGAYNEQFF.

This chain connects TRBV12-3 or TRBV12-4 to TRBJ2-1; the D is unclear. The CDR3 covers 13 residues. V dropped 7 bases and J dropped 4 bases, with 11 bases sitting between them. CDR3 protein: CASTPDTYNEQFF. Written as DNA, the CDR3 is TGTGCCAGCACCCCTGACACTTACAATGAGCAGTTCTTC.

This clonotype was observed many times. This chain uses TRBV7-9 with TRBJ1-6; D is ambiguous. Trimming stripped 3 bases from V and 0 bases from J, with 9 bases between. Germline values: CDR1 SEHNR, CDR2 FQNEAQ (reference sequence). This CDR3 contains 16 residues. In DNA, the CDR3 is TGTGCCAGCAGCTTGTCTCCAAGCTCCTATAATTCACCCCTCCACTTT. Encoded protein: CASSLSPSSYNSPLHF.

This clonotype was counted ten times or more. This chain connects TRBV6-2 or TRBV6-3 to TRBJ1-5, with TRBD1 as a possible D gene (5 bases). Germline CDR1 MNHEY, CDR2 SVGEGT. CDR3 length: 14 amino acids. The germline V and J ends were trimmed by 0 bases and 7 bases, with 10 bases remaining between them. The DNA for the CDR3 is TGTGCCAGCAGTTACTCCGGGGGAGGGCAGCCCCAGCATTTT. As protein: CASSYSGGGQPQHF.

V usage is TRBV12-3 or TRBV12-4 and J usage is TRBJ2-1, with TRBD2 identical over 10 bases. This CDR3 comprises 15 residues. V trimming: 1 base; J trimming: 7 bases; junction bases outside the gene matches: 4. The CDR3 loop reads CASSLEGLAWNEQFF. The CDR3 bases are TGTGCCAGCAGTTTAGAGGGACTAGCGTGGAATGAGCAGTTCTTC.

The rearrangement uses TRBV20-1 and TRBJ1-1; possible D gene TRBD1, 5 bases. Germline-derived CDR1 and CDR2 are DFQATT and SNEGSKA (reference sequence). V was cut by 3 bases and J by 7 bases, with 15 bases left in between. The CDR3 length is 13 residues. The CDR3 is CSARGGWGSEAFF. DNA of the CDR3: TGCAGTGCTAGGGGCGGGTGGGGCAGTGAAGCTTTCTTT.